A single sample gave rise to the 16 T cell receptor beta chains below, sequenced in a study of cytomegalovirus exposure and HLA in healthy donors (dated by TCRdb to 2016 to 2017). The receptor library was made with the immunoSEQ multiplex PCR assay. For the multiplex PCR, a mixture combining 60 forward primers for TCR Vbeta segments and 13 reverse primers for TCR Jbeta segments was used. As stored in TCRdb, this immuneACCESS dataset retains in-frame rearrangements with V and J assigned. A fraction of the clones does not appear; measured against another copy, unresolved V genes explain less than half of the discrepancy, and the remainder lacks a known reason. The sample has 270,000 or so clones on record, just over 85% of them singletons. The ten largest clones represent about 4% of the sample. Sequencing used PBMCs. The source of these receptors is a man aged 35 to 55 in good health and CMV-seropositive.

The V gene is TRBV19, the J gene TRBJ2-1; 9 positions match TRBD2. J gave up 9 bases and V 5 bases, and 8 bases lay outside the gene matches. This CDR3 has 14 amino acids. Germline V gives CDR1 LNHDA, CDR2 SQIVND (reference sequence). The CDR3 protein is CASSLGLAAGEQFF. The CDR3, as DNA: TGTGCCAGTAGTTTGGGACTAGCCGCTGGTGAGCAGTTCTTC.

The table lists this clone with a few counts. The rearrangement links TRBV5-6 to TRBJ1-1, with a weak D call TRBD1 (5 bases). The CDR3 sequence is 13 residues long. V was clipped by 0 bases and J by 12 bases, with 15 bases between them. CDR1 and CDR2 from the germline V gene are SGHDT and YYEEEE. The CDR3 reads CASSLAAGIMPFF. The CDR3 DNA is TGTGCCAGCAGCTTGGCGGCAGGGATTATGCCTTTCTTT.

The chain combines TRBV7-6 with TRBJ2-5; 9 bases match TRBD1. This CDR3 region has 16 residues. Germline CDR1 is SGHVS and CDR2 is FNYEAQ. V gave up 4 bases and J gave up 5 bases; unmatched junction bases: 11. The CDR3 here is CASSSNPGQGRETQYF. The CDR3 nucleotides are TGTGCCAGCAGCTCAAACCCGGGACAGGGAAGGGAGACCCAGTACTTC.

This sequence joins TRBV7-3 and TRBJ2-5; 7 bases map to TRBD1. Germline V gene lookup returns CDR1 SGHTA and CDR2 FQGTGA. The V and J ends lost 4 bases and 2 bases, in that order; junction bases with no gene match: 1. The CDR3 extends over 13 amino acids. CDR3 nucleotide sequence: TGTGCCAGCAGCTGGGGACAGCAAGAGACCCAGTACTTC. Protein product: CASSWGQQETQYF.

The chain carries TRBV4-1 and TRBJ1-5, with D possibly matching TRBD1 (5 bases). The germline V gene encodes CDR1 MGHRA and CDR2 YSYEKL. The V gene lost 0 bases and the J gene lost 6 bases, with 15 bases spanning the gap. There are 16 residues in the CDR3. In nucleotides, the CDR3 is TGCGCCAGCAGCCAAGAAGACTCCCTGGGGGGTCAGCCCCAGCATTTT. This gives the protein CASSQEDSLGGQPQHF.

The chain employs TRBV19 and TRBJ2-7, with TRBD1 as a possible D gene (6 bases). The CDR3 length is 16 residues. Germline values: CDR1 LNHDA, CDR2 SQIVND (reference sequence). V lost 4 bases and J lost 3, with 19 bases in between. CDR3 nucleotide sequence: TGTGCCAGTAGTAGCCCCGGCCGGGACACGCACTACGAGCAGTACTTC. Amino acids: CASSSPGRDTHYEQYF.

The chain is built from TRBV6-5 and TRBJ2-7, with 7 bases that match TRBD1. The CDR3 is 14 residues long. The germline V gene encodes CDR1 MNHEY and CDR2 SVGAGI. The trim removed 5 bases at V and 4 bases at J, leaving 8 bases unmatched. In DNA, the CDR3 is TGTGCCAGCAGTCCTACCCGGGACAGTTACGAGCAGTACTTC. It yields the protein CASSPTRDSYEQYF.

The chain uses TRBV7-9 and TRBJ2-1; 7 bases align to TRBD1. The CDR3 length is 17 residues. V dropped 4 bases and J dropped 7; count of bases not matched to a gene: 16. The V gene's germline CDR1 is SEHNR and CDR2 FQNEAQ (reference sequence). Written as DNA, the CDR3 is TGTGCCAGCAGCTCCCCCGACAGGGTGCGAATTAAGAATGAGCAGTTCTTC. Translating gives CASSSPDRVRIKNEQFF.

This sequence joins TRBV25-1 and TRBJ1-5, with TRBD1 matching 9 bases. The CDR3 consists of 17 residues. CDR1 and CDR2 from the germline V gene are MGHDK and SYGVNS. J gave up 9 bases and V 8 bases, and 20 bases lay outside the gene matches. The CDR3 here is CASFGQGKGPGALPQHF. CDR3 DNA sequence: TGTGCCAGCTTCGGACAGGGGAAAGGGCCCGGCGCGCTGCCCCAGCATTTT.

J is TRBJ2-7 and V is TRBV5-5; 8 bases line up with TRBD2. Germline-derived CDR1 and CDR2 are SGHKS and YYEKEE (reference sequence). This CDR3 is 18 amino acids long. J lost 3 bases, V lost 5 bases, and 19 bases had no gene match. The CDR3 loop is CASSYVWGGAGEGYEQYF. In DNA, the CDR3 is TGTGCCAGCAGTTACGTTTGGGGAGGAGCGGGAGAAGGCTACGAGCAGTACTTC.

Concerning this clone itself: At the DNA level, this CDR3 is encoded by other sequences in the same sample as well. The V gene is TRBV5-4, the J gene TRBJ1-2, with a possible D match to TRBD1 (6 bases). The V gene's germline CDR1 is SGHNT and CDR2 YYREEE (reference sequence). The CDR3 is 13 amino acids. V lost 2 bases and J lost 2, with 7 bases in between. The CDR3 is CASSFQGNYGYTF. The CDR3 DNA reads as TGTGCCAGCAGCTTTCAGGGGAACTATGGCTACACCTTC.

The CDR3 is CASSSSFIRSNQPQHF. CDR3 DNA: TGTGCCAGCAGTTCCTCCTTCATTCGGAGCAATCAGCCCCAGCATTTT. The chain links TRBV28 to TRBJ1-5; no reliable D call. The germline V and J ends were trimmed by 4 bases and 1 base, with 14 bases remaining between them. Germline values: CDR1 MDHEN, CDR2 SYDVKM. The CDR3 length is 16 residues.

This clone has only one observation. V gene TRBV27 combines with J gene TRBJ1-6; D is perhaps TRBD1 (5 bases). The germline V gene has CDR1 MNHEY and CDR2 SMNVEV (reference sequence). The V and J ends lost 7 bases and 10 bases respectively, with 14 bases between them. The CDR3 has 13 residues. This CDR3 is CASTAGPRSPLHF. DNA for the CDR3: TGTGCCAGCACCGCAGGGCCGAGGTCACCCCTCCACTTT.

In regard to this clone: Additional DNA sequences in this sample encode the identical CDR3. V is TRBV5-1 and J is TRBJ1-2; no reliable D call. The length of the CDR3 is 14 residues. Germline V gives CDR1 SGHRS, CDR2 YFSETQ. V gave up 0 bases and J gave up 2 bases, with 8 bases separating them. The CDR3 bases are TGCGCCAGCAGCTTGGGTGGCACCAACTATGGCTACACCTTC. Translation: CASSLGGTNYGYTF.

The chain links TRBV13 to TRBJ2-1, with TRBD2 matching 11 bases. This CDR3 comprises 16 residues. Looked up from germline, CDR1 is PRHDT and CDR2 is FYEKMQ (reference sequence). The ends lost 6 bases at V and 9 bases at J; junction bases unmatched: 13. CDR3 residues: CASSLTSGMSYGEQFF. CDR3 in DNA: TGTGCCAGCAGTTTGACTAGCGGGATGAGTTACGGTGAGCAGTTCTTC.

The rearrangement uses TRBV7-9 and TRBJ1-3; no clear D. CDR1 is SEHNR, CDR2 FQNEAQ, per germline (reference sequence). The V gene lost 1 base and the J gene lost 8 bases, with 9 bases spanning the gap. The CDR3 spans 13 residues. The DNA of the CDR3 is TGTGCCAGCAGCTTAGTCGAGGGCGACACCATATATTTT. This translates into CASSLVEGDTIYF.